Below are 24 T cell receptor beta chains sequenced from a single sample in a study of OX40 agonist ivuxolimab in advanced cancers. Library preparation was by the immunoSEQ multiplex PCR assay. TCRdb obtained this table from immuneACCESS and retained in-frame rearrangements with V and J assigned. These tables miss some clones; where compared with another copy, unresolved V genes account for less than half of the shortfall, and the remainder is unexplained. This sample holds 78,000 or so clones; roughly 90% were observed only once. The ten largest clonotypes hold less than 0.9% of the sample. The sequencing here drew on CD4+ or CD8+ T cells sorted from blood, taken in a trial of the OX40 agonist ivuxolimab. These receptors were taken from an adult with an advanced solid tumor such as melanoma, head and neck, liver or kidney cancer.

This chain's CDR3 is CASSLSGVPTDTQYF. CDR3 DNA sequence: TGTGCCAGCAGCTTATCAGGGGTTCCAACAGATACGCAGTATTTT. The rearrangement joins TRBV7-9 to TRBJ2-3, with a tentative D call TRBD1 (6 bases). The CDR3 consists of 15 residues. Trimming removed 2 bases from V and 3 bases from J, with 12 bases in between. The germline CDR1 and CDR2 sequences are SEHNR and FQNEAQ (reference sequence).

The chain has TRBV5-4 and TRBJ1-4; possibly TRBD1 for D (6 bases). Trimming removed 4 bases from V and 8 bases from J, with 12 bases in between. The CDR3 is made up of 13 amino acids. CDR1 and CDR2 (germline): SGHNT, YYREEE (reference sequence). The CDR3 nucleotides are TGTGCCAGCAGCCGGGACAACGGGGAAAAACTGTTTTTT. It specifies CASSRDNGEKLFF. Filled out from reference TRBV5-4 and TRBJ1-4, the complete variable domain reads ETGVTQSPTHLIKTRGQQVTLRCSSQSGHNTVSWYQQALGQGPQFIFQYYREEENGRGNFPPRFSGLQFPNYSSELNVNALELDDSALYLCASSRDNGEKLFFGSGTQLSVL.

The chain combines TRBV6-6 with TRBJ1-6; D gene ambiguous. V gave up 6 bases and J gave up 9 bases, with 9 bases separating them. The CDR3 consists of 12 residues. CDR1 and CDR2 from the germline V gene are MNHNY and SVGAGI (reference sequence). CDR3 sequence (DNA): TGTGCCAGCAGCACTGGGAGTTCACCCCTCCACTTT. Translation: CASSTGSSPLHF.

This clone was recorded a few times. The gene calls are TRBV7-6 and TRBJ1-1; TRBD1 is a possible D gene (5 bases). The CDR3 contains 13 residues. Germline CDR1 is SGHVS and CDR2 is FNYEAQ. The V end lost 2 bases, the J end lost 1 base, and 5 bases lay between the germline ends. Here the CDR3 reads CASSLQGNTEAFF. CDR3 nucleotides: TGTGCCAGCAGCTTACAGGGGAACACTGAAGCTTTCTTT. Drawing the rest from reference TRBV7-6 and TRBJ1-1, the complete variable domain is GAGVSQSPRYKVTKRGQDVALRCDPISGHVSLYWYRQALGQGPEFLTYFNYEAQQDKSGLPNDRFSAERPEGSISTLTIQRTEQRDSAMYRCASSLQGNTEAFFGQGTRLTVV.

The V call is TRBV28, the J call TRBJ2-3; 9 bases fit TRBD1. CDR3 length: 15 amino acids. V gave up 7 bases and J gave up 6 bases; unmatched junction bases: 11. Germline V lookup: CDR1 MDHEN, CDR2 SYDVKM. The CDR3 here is CASTTAGQGLDTQYF. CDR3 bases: TGTGCCAGCACTACGGCGGGACAGGGTCTCGATACGCAGTATTTT.

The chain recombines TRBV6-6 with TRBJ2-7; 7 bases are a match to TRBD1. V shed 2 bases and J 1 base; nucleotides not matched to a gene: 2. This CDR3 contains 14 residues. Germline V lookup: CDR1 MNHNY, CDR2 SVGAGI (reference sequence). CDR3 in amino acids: CASSYPGQSYEQYF. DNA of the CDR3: TGTGCCAGCAGTTACCCGGGACAGTCCTACGAGCAGTACTTC.

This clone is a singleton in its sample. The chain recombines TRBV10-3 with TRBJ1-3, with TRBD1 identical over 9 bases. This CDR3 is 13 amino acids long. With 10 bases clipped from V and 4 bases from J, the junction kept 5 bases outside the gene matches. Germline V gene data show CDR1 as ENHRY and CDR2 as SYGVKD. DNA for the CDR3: TGTGCCACCGGGACAGGGAAAGGAAACACCATATATTTT. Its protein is CATGTGKGNTIYF.

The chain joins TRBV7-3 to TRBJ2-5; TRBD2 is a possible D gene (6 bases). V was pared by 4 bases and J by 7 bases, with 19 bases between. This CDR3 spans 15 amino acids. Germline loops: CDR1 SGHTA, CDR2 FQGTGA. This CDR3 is CASSSGGGPGGTQYF. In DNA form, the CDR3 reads TGTGCCAGCAGCTCAGGCGGAGGACCCGGGGGGACCCAGTACTTC.

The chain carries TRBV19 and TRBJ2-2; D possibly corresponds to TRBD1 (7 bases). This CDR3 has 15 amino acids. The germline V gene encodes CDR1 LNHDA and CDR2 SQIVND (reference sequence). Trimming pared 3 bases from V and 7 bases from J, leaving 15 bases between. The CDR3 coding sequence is TGTGCCAGTAGTATCGGAGGGGGCTACGGCGGGGAGCTGTTTTTT. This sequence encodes CASSIGGGYGGELFF.

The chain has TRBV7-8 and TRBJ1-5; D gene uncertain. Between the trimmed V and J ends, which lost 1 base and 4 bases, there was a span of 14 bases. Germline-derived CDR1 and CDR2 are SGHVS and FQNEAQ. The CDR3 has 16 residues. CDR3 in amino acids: CASSLGSVTVNQPQHF. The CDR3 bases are TGTGCCAGCAGCTTAGGGTCGGTCACAGTAAATCAGCCCCAGCATTTT.

CDR3 in DNA: TGTGCCAGTAGTCAGGCCGGGACATACTACAATGAGCAGTTCTTC. Protein: CASSQAGTYYNEQFF. The genes are TRBV19 and TRBJ2-1, with D perhaps TRBD1 (6 bases). Germline CDR1 and CDR2: LNHDA and SQIVND (reference sequence). With 5 bases removed from V and 3 bases from J, the gap between germline ends came to 14 bases. This CDR3 is built from 15 residues.

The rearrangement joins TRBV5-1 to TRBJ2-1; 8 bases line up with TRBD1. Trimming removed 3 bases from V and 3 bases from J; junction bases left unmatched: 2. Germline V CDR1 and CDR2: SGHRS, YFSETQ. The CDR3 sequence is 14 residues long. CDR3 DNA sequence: TGCGCCAGCAGCTCAGGACAGGGCTACAATGAGCAGTTCTTC. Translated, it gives CASSSGQGYNEQFF.

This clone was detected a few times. This chain's CDR3 is CASSPQGANTEAFF. In DNA form, the CDR3 reads TGTGCCAGCTCACCACAGGGGGCGAACACTGAAGCTTTCTTT. The chain combines TRBV18 with TRBJ1-1, with 7 positions matching TRBD1. The CDR3 consists of 14 residues. The V segment lost 1 base and the J segment 1 base; nucleotides outside the gene matches: 0. Germline CDR1 is KGHSH and CDR2 is LQKENI.

DNA of the CDR3: TGTGCCAGCAGCGCGGGACAGGGGGCTGGGGAGCAGTACTTC. This sequence encodes CASSAGQGAGEQYF. The chain couples TRBV9 to TRBJ2-7; TRBD1 agrees at 12 bases. V lost 3 bases, J lost 7 bases, and 5 bases stayed unmatched. The length of the CDR3 is 14 residues. Germline V CDR1 and CDR2: SGDLS, YYNGEE.

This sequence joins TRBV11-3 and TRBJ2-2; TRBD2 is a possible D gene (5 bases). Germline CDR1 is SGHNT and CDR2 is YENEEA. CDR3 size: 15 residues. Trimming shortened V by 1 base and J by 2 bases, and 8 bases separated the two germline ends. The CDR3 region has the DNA TGTGCCAGCAGCTTAGGCAGCGGTAACACCGGGGAGCTGTTTTTT. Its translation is CASSLGSGNTGELFF.

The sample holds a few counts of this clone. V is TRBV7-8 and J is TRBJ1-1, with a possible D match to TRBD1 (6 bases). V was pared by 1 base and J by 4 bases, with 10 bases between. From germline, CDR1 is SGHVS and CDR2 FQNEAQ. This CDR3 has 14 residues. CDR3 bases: TGTGCCAGCAGCTTAGGGGGGGCTTCCACTGAAGCTTTCTTT. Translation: CASSLGGASTEAFF. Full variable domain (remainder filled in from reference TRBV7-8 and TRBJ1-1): GAGVSQSPRYKVAKRGQDVALRCDPISGHVSLFWYQQALGQGPEFLTYFQNEAQLDKSGLPSDRFFAERPEGSVSTLKIQRTQQEDSAVYLCASSLGGASTEAFFGQGTRLTVV.

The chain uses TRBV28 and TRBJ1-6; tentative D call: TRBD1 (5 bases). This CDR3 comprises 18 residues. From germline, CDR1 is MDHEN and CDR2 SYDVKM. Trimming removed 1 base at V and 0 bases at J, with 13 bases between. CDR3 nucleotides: TGTGCCAGCAGTTTATCCGGGGACCGCAGCTCCTATAATTCACCCCTCCACTTT. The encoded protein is CASSLSGDRSSYNSPLHF.

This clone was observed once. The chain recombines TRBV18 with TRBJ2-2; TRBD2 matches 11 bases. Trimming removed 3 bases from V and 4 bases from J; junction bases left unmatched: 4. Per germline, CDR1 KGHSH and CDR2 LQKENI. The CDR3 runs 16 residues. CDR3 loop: CASSPSLAGVTGELFF. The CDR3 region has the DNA TGTGCCAGCTCACCTTCACTAGCGGGGGTCACCGGGGAGCTGTTTTTT.

The CDR3 sequence: CAWNGQGANTEAFF. DNA of the CDR3: TGTGCCTGGAACGGACAGGGGGCTAATACTGAAGCTTTCTTT. This rearrangement joins TRBV30 to TRBJ1-1; 11 nucleotides line up with TRBD1. The CDR3 length is 14 residues. Germline-derived CDR1 and CDR2 are GTSNPN and SVGIG (reference sequence). The V gene end was trimmed by 4 bases and the J gene end by 5 bases; junction bases not matched to a gene: 6.

The DNA for the CDR3 is TGTGCCAGCAGTGAAGGGCCTAGCGGAAACATTCAGTACTTC. This sequence encodes CASSEGPSGNIQYF. The chain combines TRBV6-1 with TRBJ2-4; 7 nucleotides align to TRBD2. CDR1 and CDR2 from the germline V gene are MNHNS and SASEGT. With 1 base clipped from V and 6 bases from J, the junction kept 3 bases outside the gene matches. The CDR3 covers 14 residues.

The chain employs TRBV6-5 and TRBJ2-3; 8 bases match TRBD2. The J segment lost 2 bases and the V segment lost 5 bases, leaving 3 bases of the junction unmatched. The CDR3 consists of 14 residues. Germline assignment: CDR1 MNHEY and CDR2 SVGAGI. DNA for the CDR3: TGTGCCAGCAGTGTTAGCGGGACCACAGATACGCAGTATTTT. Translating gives CASSVSGTTDTQYF.

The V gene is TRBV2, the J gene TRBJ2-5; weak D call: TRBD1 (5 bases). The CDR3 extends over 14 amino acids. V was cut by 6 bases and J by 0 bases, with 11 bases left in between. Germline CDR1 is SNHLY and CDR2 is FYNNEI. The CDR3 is CASRHTGNQETQYF. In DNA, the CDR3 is TGTGCCAGCAGACATACAGGAAACCAAGAGACCCAGTACTTC.

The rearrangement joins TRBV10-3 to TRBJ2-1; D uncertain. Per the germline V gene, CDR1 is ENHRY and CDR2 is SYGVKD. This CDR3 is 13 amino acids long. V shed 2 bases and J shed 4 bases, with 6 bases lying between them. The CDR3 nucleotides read TGTGCCATCAGTGAGGACTCATACAATGAGCAGTTCTTC. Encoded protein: CAISEDSYNEQFF.

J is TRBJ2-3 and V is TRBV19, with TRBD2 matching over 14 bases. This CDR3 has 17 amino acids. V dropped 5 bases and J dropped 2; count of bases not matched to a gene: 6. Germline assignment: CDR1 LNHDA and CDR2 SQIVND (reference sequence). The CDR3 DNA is TGTGCCAGTAGTTCGGGACTAGCGGGGGCCAACACAGATACGCAGTATTTT. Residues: CASSSGLAGANTDTQYF.